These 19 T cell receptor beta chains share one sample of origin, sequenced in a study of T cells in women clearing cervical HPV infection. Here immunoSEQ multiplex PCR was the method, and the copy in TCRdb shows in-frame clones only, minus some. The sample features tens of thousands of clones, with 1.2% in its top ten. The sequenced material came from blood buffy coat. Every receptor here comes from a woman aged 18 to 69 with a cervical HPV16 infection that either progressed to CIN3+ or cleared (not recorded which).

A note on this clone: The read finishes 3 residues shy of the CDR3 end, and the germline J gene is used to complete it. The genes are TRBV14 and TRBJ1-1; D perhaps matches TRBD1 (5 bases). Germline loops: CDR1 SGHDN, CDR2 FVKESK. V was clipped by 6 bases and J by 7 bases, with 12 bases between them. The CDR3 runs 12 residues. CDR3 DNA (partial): TGTGCCAGCAGTTGGGGCTCGGGTGAA. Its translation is CASSWGSGE. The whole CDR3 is CASSWGSGEAFF.

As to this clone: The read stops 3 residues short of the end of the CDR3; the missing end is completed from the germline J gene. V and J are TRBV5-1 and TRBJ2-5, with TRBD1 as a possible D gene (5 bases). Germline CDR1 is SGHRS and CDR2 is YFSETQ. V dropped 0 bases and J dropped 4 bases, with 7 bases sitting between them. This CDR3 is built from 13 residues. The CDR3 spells CASSLGQGETQYF. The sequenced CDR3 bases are TGCGCCAGCAGCTTGGGTCAGGGAGAGACC. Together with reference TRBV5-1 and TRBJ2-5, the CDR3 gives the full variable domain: KAGVTQTPRYLIKTRGQQVTLSCSPISGHRSVSWYQQTPGQGLQFLFEYFSETQRNKGNFPGRFSGRQFSNSRSEMNVSTLELGDSALYLCASSLGQGETQYFGPGTRLLVL.

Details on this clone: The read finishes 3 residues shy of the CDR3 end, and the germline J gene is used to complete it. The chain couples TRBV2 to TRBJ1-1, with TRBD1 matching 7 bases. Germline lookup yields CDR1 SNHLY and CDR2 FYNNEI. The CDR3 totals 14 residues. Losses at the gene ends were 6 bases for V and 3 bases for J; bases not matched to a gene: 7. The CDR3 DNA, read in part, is TGTGCCAGCAGGGAGACAGGGTTCGACACTGAA. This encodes CASRETGFDTE. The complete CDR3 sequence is CASRETGFDTEAFF.

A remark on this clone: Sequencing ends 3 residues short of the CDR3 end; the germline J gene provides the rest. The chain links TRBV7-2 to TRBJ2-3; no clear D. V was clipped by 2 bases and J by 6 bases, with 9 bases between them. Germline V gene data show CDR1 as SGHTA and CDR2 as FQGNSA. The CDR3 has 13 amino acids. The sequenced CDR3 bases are TGTGCCAGCAGCTTACAAGGTCTTGATACG. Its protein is CASSLQGLDT. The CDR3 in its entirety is CASSLQGLDTQYF.

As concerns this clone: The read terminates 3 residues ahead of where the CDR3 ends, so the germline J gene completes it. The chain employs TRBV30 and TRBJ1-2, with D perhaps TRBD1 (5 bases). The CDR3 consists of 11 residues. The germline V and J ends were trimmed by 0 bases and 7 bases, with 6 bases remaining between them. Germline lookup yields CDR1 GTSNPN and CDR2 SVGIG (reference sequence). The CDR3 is CAWSVGGGYTF. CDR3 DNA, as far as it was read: TGTGCCTGGAGTGTCGGGGGTGGC.

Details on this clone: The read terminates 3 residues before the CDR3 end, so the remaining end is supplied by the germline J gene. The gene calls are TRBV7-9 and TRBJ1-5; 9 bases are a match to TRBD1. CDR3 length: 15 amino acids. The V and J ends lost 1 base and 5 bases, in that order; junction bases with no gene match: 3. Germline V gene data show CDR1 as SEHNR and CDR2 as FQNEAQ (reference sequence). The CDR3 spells CASSLGGQGYQPQHF. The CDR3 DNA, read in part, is TGTGCCAGCAGCTTAGGGGGACAGGGTTATCAGCCC.

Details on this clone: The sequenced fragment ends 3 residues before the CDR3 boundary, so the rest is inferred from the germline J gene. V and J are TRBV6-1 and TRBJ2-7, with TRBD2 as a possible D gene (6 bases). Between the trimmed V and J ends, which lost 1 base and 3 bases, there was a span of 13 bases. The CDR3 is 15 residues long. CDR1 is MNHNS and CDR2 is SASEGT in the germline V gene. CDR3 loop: CASSEEALSGYEQYF. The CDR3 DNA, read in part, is TGTGCCAGCAGTGAAGAGGCCCTTAGCGGCTACGAG.

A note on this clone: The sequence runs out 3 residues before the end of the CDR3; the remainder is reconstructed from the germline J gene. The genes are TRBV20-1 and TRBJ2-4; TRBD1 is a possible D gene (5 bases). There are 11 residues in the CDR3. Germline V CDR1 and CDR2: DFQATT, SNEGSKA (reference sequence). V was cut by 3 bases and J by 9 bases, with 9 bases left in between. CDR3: CSARADSIQYF. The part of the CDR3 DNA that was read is TGCAGTGCTAGGGCAGACAGCATT.

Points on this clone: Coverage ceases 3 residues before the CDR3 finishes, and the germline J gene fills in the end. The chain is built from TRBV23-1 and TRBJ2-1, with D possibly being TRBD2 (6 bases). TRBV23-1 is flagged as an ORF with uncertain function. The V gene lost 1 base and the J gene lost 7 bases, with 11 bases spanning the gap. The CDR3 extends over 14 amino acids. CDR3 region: CASSQWLRGNEQFF. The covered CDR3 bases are TGCGCCAGCAGTCAATGGTTACGGGGGAATGAG.

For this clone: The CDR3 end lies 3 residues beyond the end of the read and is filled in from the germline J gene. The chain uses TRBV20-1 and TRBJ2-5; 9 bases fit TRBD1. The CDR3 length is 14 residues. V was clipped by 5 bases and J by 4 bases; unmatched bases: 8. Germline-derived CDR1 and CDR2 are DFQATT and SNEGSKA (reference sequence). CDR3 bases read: TGCAGTGCTGCCCAGTGGGACAGGGTAGAGACC. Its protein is CSAAQWDRVET. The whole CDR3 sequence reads CSAAQWDRVETQYF.

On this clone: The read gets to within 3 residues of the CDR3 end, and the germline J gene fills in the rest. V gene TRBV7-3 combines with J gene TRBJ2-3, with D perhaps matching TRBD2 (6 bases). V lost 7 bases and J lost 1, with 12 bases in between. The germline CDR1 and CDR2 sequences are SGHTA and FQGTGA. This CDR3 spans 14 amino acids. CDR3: CASTRGGGTDTQYF. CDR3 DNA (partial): TGTGCCAGCACCCGCGGCGGGGGCACAGATACG.

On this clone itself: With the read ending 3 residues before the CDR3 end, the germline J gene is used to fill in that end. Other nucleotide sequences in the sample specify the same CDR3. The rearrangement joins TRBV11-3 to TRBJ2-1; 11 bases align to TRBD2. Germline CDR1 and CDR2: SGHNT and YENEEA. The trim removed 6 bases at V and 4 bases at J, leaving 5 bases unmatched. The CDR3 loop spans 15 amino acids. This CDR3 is CASSLTSGDYNEQFF. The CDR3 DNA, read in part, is TGTGCCAGCAGTTTGACTAGCGGGGATTACAATGAG.

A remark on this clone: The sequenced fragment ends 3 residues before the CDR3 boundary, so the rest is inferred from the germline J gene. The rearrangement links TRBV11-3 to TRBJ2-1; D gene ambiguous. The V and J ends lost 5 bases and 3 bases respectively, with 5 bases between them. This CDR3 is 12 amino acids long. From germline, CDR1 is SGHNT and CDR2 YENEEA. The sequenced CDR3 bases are TGTGCCAGCAGCGCCAGCTACAATGAG. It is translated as CASSASYNE. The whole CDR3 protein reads CASSASYNEQFF.

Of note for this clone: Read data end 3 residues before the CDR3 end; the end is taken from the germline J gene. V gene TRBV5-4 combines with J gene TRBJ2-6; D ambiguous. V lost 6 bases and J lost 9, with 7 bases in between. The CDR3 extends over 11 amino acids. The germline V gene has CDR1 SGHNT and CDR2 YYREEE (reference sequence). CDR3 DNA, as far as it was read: TGTGCCAGCAAGGGCGTCAACGTC. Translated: CASKGVNV. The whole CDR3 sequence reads CASKGVNVLTF.

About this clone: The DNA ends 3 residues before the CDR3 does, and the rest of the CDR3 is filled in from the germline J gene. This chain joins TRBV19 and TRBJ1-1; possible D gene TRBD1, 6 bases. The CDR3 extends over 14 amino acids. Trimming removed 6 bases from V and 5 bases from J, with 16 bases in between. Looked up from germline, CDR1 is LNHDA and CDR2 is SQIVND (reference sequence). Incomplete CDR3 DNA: TGTGCCAGTAGCAGCACACAGGGTACGACTGAA. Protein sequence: CASSSTQGTTE. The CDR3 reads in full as CASSSTQGTTEAFF.

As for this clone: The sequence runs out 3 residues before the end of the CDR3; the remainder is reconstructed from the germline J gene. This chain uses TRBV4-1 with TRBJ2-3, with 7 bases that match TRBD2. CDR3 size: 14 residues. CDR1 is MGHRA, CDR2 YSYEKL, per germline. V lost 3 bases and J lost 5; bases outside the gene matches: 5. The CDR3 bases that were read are TGCGCCAGCAGCCATATTCGGGGGGTAGATACG. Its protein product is CASSHIRGVDT. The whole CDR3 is CASSHIRGVDTQYF.

The CDR3 protein is CSVGFAGYNEQFF. The sequenced part of the CDR3 DNA is TGCAGCGTTGGATTCGCGGGCTACAATGAG. The chain links TRBV29-1 to TRBJ2-1; possible D gene TRBD2, 5 bases. The read gets to within 3 residues of the CDR3 end, and the germline J gene fills in the rest. V was cut by 4 bases and J by 3 bases, with 10 bases left in between. Germline assignment: CDR1 SQVTM and CDR2 ANQGSEA. This CDR3 spans 13 amino acids.

The CDR3 DNA, read in part, is TGTGCCAGCAGTGAAGGTGGCGGGAGGCATCCCTACGAG. It specifies CASSEGGGRHPYE. In full, the CDR3 reads CASSEGGGRHPYEQYF. V is TRBV6-1 and J is TRBJ2-7; 8 bases fit TRBD2. Coverage ceases 3 residues before the CDR3 finishes, and the germline J gene fills in the end. Germline lookup yields CDR1 MNHNS and CDR2 SASEGT. J gave up 2 bases and V 1 base, and 7 bases lay outside the gene matches. CDR3 size: 16 residues.

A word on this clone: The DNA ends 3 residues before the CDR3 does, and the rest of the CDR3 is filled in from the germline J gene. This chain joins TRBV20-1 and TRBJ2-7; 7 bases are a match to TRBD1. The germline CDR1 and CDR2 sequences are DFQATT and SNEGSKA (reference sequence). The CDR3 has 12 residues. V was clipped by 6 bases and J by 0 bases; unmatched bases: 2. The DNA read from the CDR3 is TGCAGTGCGCGACAGGGCTCCTACGAG. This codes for CSARQGSYE. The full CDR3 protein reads CSARQGSYEQYF.